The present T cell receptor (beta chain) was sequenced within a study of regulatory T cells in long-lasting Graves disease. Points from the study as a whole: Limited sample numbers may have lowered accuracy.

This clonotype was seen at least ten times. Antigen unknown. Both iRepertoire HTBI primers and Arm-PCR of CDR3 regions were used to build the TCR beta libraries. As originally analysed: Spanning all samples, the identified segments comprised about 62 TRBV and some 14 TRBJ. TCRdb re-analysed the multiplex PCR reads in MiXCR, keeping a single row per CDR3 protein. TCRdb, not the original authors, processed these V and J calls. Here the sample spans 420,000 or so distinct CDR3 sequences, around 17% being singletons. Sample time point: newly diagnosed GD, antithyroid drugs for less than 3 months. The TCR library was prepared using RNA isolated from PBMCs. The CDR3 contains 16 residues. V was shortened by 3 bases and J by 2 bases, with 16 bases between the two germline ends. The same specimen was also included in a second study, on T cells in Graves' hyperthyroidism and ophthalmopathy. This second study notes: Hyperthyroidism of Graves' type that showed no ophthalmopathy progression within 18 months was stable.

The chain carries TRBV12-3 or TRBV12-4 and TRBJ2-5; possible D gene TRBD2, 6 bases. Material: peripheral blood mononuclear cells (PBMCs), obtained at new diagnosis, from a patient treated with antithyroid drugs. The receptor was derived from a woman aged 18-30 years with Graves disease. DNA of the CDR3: TGTGCCAGCAGTTTTGGTCGAGCGGGTAAACAAGAGACCCAGTACTTC. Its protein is CASSFGRAGKQETQYF.